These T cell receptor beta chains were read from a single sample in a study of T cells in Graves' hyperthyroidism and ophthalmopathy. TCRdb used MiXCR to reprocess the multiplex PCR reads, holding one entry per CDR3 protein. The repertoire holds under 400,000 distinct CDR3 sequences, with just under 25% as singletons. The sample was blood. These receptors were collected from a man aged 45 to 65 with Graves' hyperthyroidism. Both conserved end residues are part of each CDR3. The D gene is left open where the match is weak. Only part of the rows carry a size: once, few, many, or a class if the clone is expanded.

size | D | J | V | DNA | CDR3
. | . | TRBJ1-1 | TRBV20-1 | TGCAGTGCTGAGAGACAGTTTGAAGCTTTCTTT | CSAERQFEAFF
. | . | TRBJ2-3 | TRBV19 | TGTGCCAGTAGTATAGATATGGGGGGAACAGATACGCAGTATTTT | CASSIDMGGTDTQYF
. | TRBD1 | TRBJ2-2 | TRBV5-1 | TGCGCCAGCACCATGATCTCCGGGACAGCCACCGGGGAGCTGTTTTTT | CASTMISGTATGELFF
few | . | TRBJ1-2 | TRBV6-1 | TGTGCCAGCAGTAACCGCATAGCGGGGTGGTATGGCTACACCTTC | CASSNRIAGWYGYTF
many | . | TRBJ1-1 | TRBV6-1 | TGTGCCAGCAGCCCCAGGGGCAGGGGACCCACTGAAGCTTTCTTT | CASSPRGRGPTEAFF
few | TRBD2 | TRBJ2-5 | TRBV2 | TGTGCCAGCAGTTACACTAGCGGGACCCAAGAGACCCAGTACTTC | CASSYTSGTQETQYF
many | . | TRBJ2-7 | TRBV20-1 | TGCAGTGCTAGAGGGGAGGGGGCGCGAGAGCAGTACTTC | CSARGEGAREQYF
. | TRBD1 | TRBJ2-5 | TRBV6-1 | TGTGCCAGCAGTTCTCTCCGGGACAGCAAAGAGACCCAGTACTTC | CASSSLRDSKETQYF
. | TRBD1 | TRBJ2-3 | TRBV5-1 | TGCGCCAGCAGCTTGGGGGACAGGGGCGGATTCGATACGCAGTATTTT | CASSLGDRGGFDTQYF
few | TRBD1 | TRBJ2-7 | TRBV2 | TGTGCCAGCAGTACCGGGACAGGGAGCTACGAGCAGTACTTC | CASSTGTGSYEQYF
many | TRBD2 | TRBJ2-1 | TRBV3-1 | TGTGCCAGCAGCCGCGGGGGGGTTGGATTGAATGAGCAGTTCTTC | CASSRGGVGLNEQFF
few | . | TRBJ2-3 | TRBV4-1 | TGCGCCAGCAGCCAATTTGGAGGAGGCACAGATACGCAGTATTTT | CASSQFGGGTDTQYF
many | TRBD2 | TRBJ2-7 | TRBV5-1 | TGCGCCAGCAGCGAGCAAGCGGGAGGGCCGGTCGAGCAGTACTTC | CASSEQAGGPVEQYF